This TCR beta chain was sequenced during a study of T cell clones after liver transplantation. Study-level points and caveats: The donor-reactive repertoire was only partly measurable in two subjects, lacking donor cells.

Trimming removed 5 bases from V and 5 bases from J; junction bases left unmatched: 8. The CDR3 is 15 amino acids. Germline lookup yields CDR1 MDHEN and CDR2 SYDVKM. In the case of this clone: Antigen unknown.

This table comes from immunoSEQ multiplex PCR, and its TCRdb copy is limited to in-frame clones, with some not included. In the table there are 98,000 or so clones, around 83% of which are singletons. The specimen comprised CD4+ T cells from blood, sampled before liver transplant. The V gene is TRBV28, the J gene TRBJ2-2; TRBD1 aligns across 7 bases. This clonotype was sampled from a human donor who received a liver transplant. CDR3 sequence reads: CASSPGQAATGELFF. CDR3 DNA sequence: TGTGCCAGCAGTCCAGGACAGGCTGCGACCGGGGAGCTGTTTTTT.